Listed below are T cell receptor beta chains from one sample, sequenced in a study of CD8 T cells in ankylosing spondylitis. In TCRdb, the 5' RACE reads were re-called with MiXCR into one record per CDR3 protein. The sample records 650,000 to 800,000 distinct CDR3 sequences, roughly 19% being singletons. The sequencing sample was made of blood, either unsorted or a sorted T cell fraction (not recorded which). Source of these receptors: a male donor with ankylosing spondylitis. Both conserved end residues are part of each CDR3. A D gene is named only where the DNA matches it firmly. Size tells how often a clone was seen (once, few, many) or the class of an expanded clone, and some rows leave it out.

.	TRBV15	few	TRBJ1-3	CATSSDRTDSGNTIYF	TGTGCCACCAGCAGCGACAGGACGGATTCTGGAAACACCATATATTTT
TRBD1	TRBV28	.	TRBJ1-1	CASSNRGEAFF	TGTGCCAGCAGTAACAGGGGAGAAGCTTTCTTT
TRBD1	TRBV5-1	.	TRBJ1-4	CASSWQGTEKNEKLFF	TGCGCCAGCAGCTGGCAGGGGACAGAAAAAAATGAAAAACTGTTTTTT
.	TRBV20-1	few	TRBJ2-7	CSARSYEQYF	TGCAGTGCTCGAAGCTACGAGCAGTACTTC
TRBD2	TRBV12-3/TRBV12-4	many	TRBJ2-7	CASSPDSGRYEQYF	TGTGCCAGCAGTCCCGATAGCGGGAGATACGAGCAGTACTTC
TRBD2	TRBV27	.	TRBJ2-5	CASSTRSGSVETQYF	TGTGCCAGCAGTACGAGAAGCGGGAGCGTAGAGACCCAGTACTTC
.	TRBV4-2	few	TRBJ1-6	CASSRGPIFNSPLHF	TGTGCCAGCAGTCGGGGACCGATTTTCAATTCACCCCTCCACTTT
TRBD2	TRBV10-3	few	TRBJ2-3	CAISELAGPTDTQYF	TGTGCCATCAGTGAACTAGCGGGACCCACAGATACGCAGTATTTT
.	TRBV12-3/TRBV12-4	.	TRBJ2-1	CASSPWGLPGDEQFF	TGTGCCAGCAGCCCCTGGGGCCTACCTGGGGATGAGCAGTTCTTC
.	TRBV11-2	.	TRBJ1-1	CASSSPVVGAEAFF	TGTGCCAGCAGCTCCCCCGTGGTGGGGGCTGAAGCTTTCTTT
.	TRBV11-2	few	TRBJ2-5	CASSLPRRLKSPIWKTQYF	TGTGCCAGCAGCTTACCCCGGAGGTTAAAGTCCCCCATATGGAAGACCCAGTACTTC
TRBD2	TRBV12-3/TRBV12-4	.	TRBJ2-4	CASSPDRGGNIQYF	TGTGCCAGCAGTCCCGACCGGGGGGGGAACATTCAGTACTTC
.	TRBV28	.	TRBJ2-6	CASSPEGRGPGANVLTF	TGTGCCAGCAGTCCTGAGGGACGGGGCCCTGGGGCCAACGTCCTGACTTTC
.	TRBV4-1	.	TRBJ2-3	CASSPRGRNYRDTQYF	TGCGCCAGCAGCCCAAGGGGGAGGAATTACCGAGATACGCAGTATTTT
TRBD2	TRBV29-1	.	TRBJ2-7	CSVGTSSEQYF	TGCAGCGTTGGGACTAGCAGTGAGCAGTACTTC
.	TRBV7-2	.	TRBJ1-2	CASSLGTKTRVWGYTF	TGTGCCAGCAGCTTAGGGACAAAAACCCGAGTATGGGGCTACACCTTC
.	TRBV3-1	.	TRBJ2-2	CASSQSFTGPRGTGELFF	TGTGCCAGCAGCCAATCGTTTACCGGGCCTAGGGGGACCGGGGAGCTGTTTTTT
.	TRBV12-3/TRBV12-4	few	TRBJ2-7	CATARGATYEQYF	TGTGCCACCGCCCGGGGGGCAACCTACGAGCAGTACTTC
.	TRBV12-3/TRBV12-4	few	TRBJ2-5	CASSLQRTKETQYF	TGTGCCAGCAGCCTTCAGAGGACGAAAGAGACCCAGTACTTC
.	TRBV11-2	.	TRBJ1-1	CASSLDLGQAEAFF	TGTGCCAGCAGCTTAGATCTGGGACAAGCTGAAGCTTTCTTT
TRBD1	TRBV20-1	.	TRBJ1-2	CSAPIAGGAGYGYTF	TGCAGTGCTCCAATTGCAGGGGGCGCGGGCTATGGCTACACCTTC
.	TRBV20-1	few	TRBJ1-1	CSATDKSLAFF	TGCAGTGCTACGGACAAAAGTTTAGCTTTCTTT
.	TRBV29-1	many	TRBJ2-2	CSVSRGGFNTGELFF	TGCAGCGTATCTCGAGGAGGATTTAACACCGGGGAGCTGTTTTTT
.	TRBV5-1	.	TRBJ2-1	CASDPGGSPYNQQFF	TGCGCCAGCGACCCCGGGGGCAGCCCCTACAATCAGCAGTTCTTC
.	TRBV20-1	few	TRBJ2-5	CSAPASGKETQYF	TGCAGTGCCCCGGCGTCCGGGAAAGAGACCCAGTACTTC
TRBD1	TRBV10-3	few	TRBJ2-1	CAISEGQEYNEQFF	TGTGCCATCAGTGAGGGACAGGAATACAATGAGCAGTTCTTC
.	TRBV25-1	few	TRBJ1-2	CASSDTGVPNYGYTF	TGTGCCAGCAGTGATACAGGCGTACCTAACTATGGCTACACCTTC
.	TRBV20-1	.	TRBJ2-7	CSARGGPVSYEQYF	TGCAGTGCTAGAGGGGGGCCGGTCTCCTACGAGCAGTACTTC
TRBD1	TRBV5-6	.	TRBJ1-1	CASSLTGALKHTEAFF	TGTGCCAGCAGCTTAACAGGGGCCCTTAAACACACTGAAGCTTTCTTT
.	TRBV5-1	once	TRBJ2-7	CASSRDTNVDYEQYF	TGCGCCAGCAGCAGGGACACCAACGTGGACTACGAGCAGTACTTC
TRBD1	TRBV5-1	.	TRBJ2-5	CASSLGPSGGASETQYF	TGCGCCAGCAGCTTGGGACCTTCAGGGGGCGCTTCAGAGACCCAGTACTTC